This section outlines one TCR beta chain sequence together with its context. The data stem from a study of Graves' ophthalmopathy and Graves' hyperthyroidism. Amplified TCR beta CDR3 regions were obtained using RNA transcripts as template. Scientists carried out first-round RT-PCR using HTBI primers and then a second-round multiplex PCR. Using its own MiXCR run on the multiplex PCR reads, TCRdb lists one record per CDR3 protein. The table has 560,000 or so distinct CDR3 sequences, under 40% seen once. Germline V lookup: CDR1 SGHVS, CDR2 FQNEAQ. Trimming at V came to 5 bases and at J to 11 bases, leaving 10 bases not matched to a gene. This CDR3 is 14 amino acids long.

This TCR was sampled from an adult man with Graves' hyperthyroidism. The genes are TRBV7-8 and TRBJ1-5; TRBD1 matches at 9 bases. The sequencing input was peripheral blood or thyroid tissue (not recorded which). CDR3 region: CASSVGTGPLSQHF. CDR3 sequence (DNA): TGTGCCAGCAGCGTAGGGACAGGGCCTTTGTCCCAGCATTTT.